Shown below are 19 T cell receptor beta chains from a single sample sequenced in a study of cytomegalovirus exposure and HLA in healthy donors. TCRdb's copy holds only in-frame clones and misses some; the assay was immunoSEQ multiplex PCR. This table holds under 300,000 clones, around 87% found once. Sample: PBMCs. The receptors here all came from a woman in her twenties or thirties in good health and CMV-seropositive.

The V gene is TRBV5-1, the J gene TRBJ2-3; the match to TRBD1 covers 7 bases. CDR1 is SGHRS and CDR2 is YFSETQ in the germline V gene. The CDR3 extends over 14 amino acids. Trimming at V came to 3 bases and at J to 2 bases, leaving 3 bases not matched to a gene. The CDR3 DNA follows: TGCGCCAGCAGCTCAGGACAGGACACAGATACGCAGTATTTT. Residues: CASSSGQDTDTQYF. Complete variable domain (other parts from reference TRBV5-1 and TRBJ2-3): KAGVTQTPRYLIKTRGQQVTLSCSPISGHRSVSWYQQTPGQGLQFLFEYFSETQRNKGNFPGRFSGRQFSNSRSEMNVSTLELGDSALYLCASSSGQDTDTQYFGPGTRLTVL.

The chain employs TRBV5-5 and TRBJ1-1; D gene uncertain. The germline V gene has CDR1 SGHKS and CDR2 YYEKEE (reference sequence). The CDR3 covers 11 residues. Trimming left V 0 bases short and J 6 bases short, with 3 bases between. CDR3 in amino acids: CASSLAAEAFF. The DNA of the CDR3 is TGTGCCAGCAGCTTGGCCGCTGAAGCTTTCTTT.

The V gene is TRBV27, the J gene TRBJ2-4; a possible D gene is TRBD2 (6 bases). Per germline, CDR1 MNHEY and CDR2 SMNVEV (reference sequence). The CDR3 consists of 13 residues. V was shortened by 5 bases and J by 6 bases, with 11 bases between the two germline ends. Here the CDR3 reads CASSPMGGNIQYF. The CDR3, as DNA: TGTGCCAGCAGTCCCATGGGGGGAAACATTCAGTACTTC.

The gene calls are TRBV5-1 and TRBJ1-2; 8 bases are a match to TRBD1. The germline V gene encodes CDR1 SGHRS and CDR2 YFSETQ. Germline trimming cut 3 bases from V and 3 bases from J; bases unmatched to any gene: 13. The CDR3 totals 17 residues. The CDR3 region has the DNA TGCGCCAGCAGCTCTGGACAGGGAAGGCTAGTGGACTATGGCTACACCTTC. Residues: CASSSGQGRLVDYGYTF.

This clone has only one observation. The chain carries TRBV6-4 and TRBJ1-2; D is undetermined. The CDR3 contains 12 residues. V was trimmed by 2 bases and J by 4 bases, leaving 5 bases between them. Germline CDR1 is MRHNA and CDR2 is SNTAGT. CDR3 bases: TGTGCCAGCAGTGACGGCAGCTATGGCTACACCTTC. Its translation: CASSDGSYGYTF.

V and J are TRBV5-1 and TRBJ2-5, with 8 bases identical to TRBD1. Germline V lookup: CDR1 SGHRS, CDR2 YFSETQ. Trimming took 4 bases from V and 6 from J; bases not matched to a gene: 8. This CDR3 spans 14 amino acids. The CDR3 coding sequence is TGCGCCAGCAGCCTGGAGACAGGGGTGAAGACCCAGTACTTC. It codes for CASSLETGVKTQYF. The variable domain in full, with the rest retrieved from reference TRBV5-1 and TRBJ2-5, is KAGVTQTPRYLIKTRGQQVTLSCSPISGHRSVSWYQQTPGQGLQFLFEYFSETQRNKGNFPGRFSGRQFSNSRSEMNVSTLELGDSALYLCASSLETGVKTQYFGPGTRLLVL.

The J gene is TRBJ1-1, the V gene TRBV11-3; 11 nucleotides align to TRBD1. With V trimmed by 5 bases and J by 1 base, 3 bases remained unmatched. The CDR3 contains 15 residues. Germline CDR1 is SGHNT and CDR2 is YENEEA. CDR3 nucleotide sequence: TGTGCCAGCAGCACGGGACAGGGGGAGAACACTGAAGCTTTCTTT. It yields the protein CASSTGQGENTEAFF.

This clone came up a few times. V and J are TRBV19 and TRBJ1-5, with D uncertain. Germline-derived CDR1 and CDR2 are LNHDA and SQIVND (reference sequence). CDR3 length: 16 residues. V gave up 3 bases and J gave up 4 bases, with 16 bases separating them. CDR3 nucleotides: TGTGCCAGTAGTATCAATCGGAGGGATCGTAATCAGCCCCAGCATTTT. Translated, it gives CASSINRRDRNQPQHF.

This chain links TRBV6-5 with TRBJ2-3, with unresolved D. The ends were cut back, 4 bases at V and 0 bases at J, with 8 bases in the middle. Per germline, CDR1 MNHEY and CDR2 SVGAGI. This CDR3 comprises 14 residues. The CDR3 sequence: CASSFYGSTDTQYF. CDR3 coding DNA: TGTGCCAGCAGTTTCTACGGGAGCACAGATACGCAGTATTTT.

This clone was detected only once. The rearrangement uses TRBV19 and TRBJ1-3; weak D call: TRBD1 (5 bases). The CDR3 totals 15 residues. Germline loops: CDR1 LNHDA, CDR2 SQIVND (reference sequence). V lost 3 bases and J lost 4, with 13 bases in between. The CDR3 protein is CASSILGDYGNTIYF. The CDR3 DNA sequence: TGTGCCAGTAGTATTCTAGGGGATTACGGAAACACCATATATTTT.

V usage is TRBV7-9 and J usage is TRBJ2-7; 8 nucleotides agree with TRBD2. V lost 1 base to trimming and J lost 1 base; unmatched junction nucleotides: 6. Germline assignment: CDR1 SEHNR and CDR2 FQNEAQ (reference sequence). The CDR3 has 16 amino acids. The CDR3 is CASSLGWSSGSYEQYF. Written as DNA, the CDR3 is TGTGCCAGCAGCTTAGGGTGGTCTAGCGGGTCCTACGAGCAGTACTTC.

The rearrangement uses TRBV4-2 and TRBJ2-2; 7 positions agree with TRBD2. The CDR3 consists of 15 residues. CDR1 is LGHNA, CDR2 YNFKEQ, per germline. The V gene end was trimmed by 5 bases and the J gene end by 7 bases; junction bases not matched to a gene: 10. CDR3 sequence (DNA): TGTGCCAGCAGCTCCCTCGGGGAGGGGAACGGGGAGCTGTTTTTT. Its translation is CASSSLGEGNGELFF.

The J gene is TRBJ2-7, the V gene TRBV4-1; perhaps TRBD1 as D (6 bases). The CDR3 sequence is 14 residues long. V was cut by 2 bases and J by 3 bases, with 11 bases left in between. Germline lookup yields CDR1 MGHRA and CDR2 YSYEKL. Here the CDR3 DNA reads TGCGCCAGCAGCCAAACGACAGGCCACTACGAGCAGTACTTC. Translated, it gives CASSQTTGHYEQYF.

This clone was seen only once. CDR3 residues: CAREYFNYGYTF. For the CDR3, the DNA is TGTGCCAGAGAGTATTTTAACTATGGCTACACCTTC. This sequence joins TRBV30 and TRBJ1-2; D uncertain. Per the germline V gene, CDR1 is GTSNPN and CDR2 is SVGIG (reference sequence). The CDR3 contains 12 residues. V was clipped by 8 bases and J by 1 base, with 11 bases between them.

The chain links TRBV7-6 to TRBJ2-7, with 9 bases matching TRBD1. J was trimmed by 5 bases and V by 6 bases; bases with no gene match: 11. The V gene's germline CDR1 is SGHVS and CDR2 FNYEAQ. The CDR3 consists of 15 residues. CDR3 amino acids: CASSQTGTGFDEQYF. CDR3 coding DNA: TGTGCCAGCAGTCAAACCGGGACAGGGTTCGACGAGCAGTACTTC.

The chain combines TRBV28 with TRBJ2-1, with 10 bases aligning to TRBD1. Looked up from germline, CDR1 is MDHEN and CDR2 is SYDVKM. The J segment lost 8 bases and the V segment lost 6 bases, leaving 10 bases of the junction unmatched. This CDR3 has 15 amino acids. The CDR3 sequence: CASSGDRGLFDEQFF. The CDR3 DNA sequence: TGTGCCAGCAGCGGCGACAGGGGGCTTTTCGATGAGCAGTTCTTC.

The V gene is TRBV4-1, the J gene TRBJ2-6; 8 bases agree with TRBD1. The CDR3 is 19 residues long. Germline trimming cut 0 bases from V and 3 bases from J; bases unmatched to any gene: 10. Looked up from germline, CDR1 is MGHRA and CDR2 is YSYEKL. The CDR3 here is CASSQDPGQGAGGANVLTF. The CDR3 DNA sequence: TGCGCCAGCAGCCAAGATCCGGGCCAGGGGGCGGGTGGGGCCAACGTCCTGACTTTC.

The rearrangement links TRBV18 to TRBJ2-5; D remains unclear. V was shortened by 1 base and J by 4 bases, with 10 bases between the two germline ends. This CDR3 contains 14 residues. From germline, CDR1 is KGHSH and CDR2 LQKENI. The CDR3 DNA follows: TGTGCCAGCTCACCACAATCCGGGTTAGAGACCCAGTACTTC. This sequence encodes CASSPQSGLETQYF.

This clone was detected only once. V is TRBV18 and J is TRBJ2-2; 8 positions agree with TRBD1. The CDR3 is 18 residues long. The trim removed 2 bases at V and 1 base at J, leaving 9 bases unmatched. Germline CDR1 KGHSH, CDR2 LQKENI. The CDR3 loop is CASSPMRSGGLNTGELFF. DNA for the CDR3: TGTGCCAGCTCACCAATGCGGTCAGGGGGCTTGAACACCGGGGAGCTGTTTTTT.